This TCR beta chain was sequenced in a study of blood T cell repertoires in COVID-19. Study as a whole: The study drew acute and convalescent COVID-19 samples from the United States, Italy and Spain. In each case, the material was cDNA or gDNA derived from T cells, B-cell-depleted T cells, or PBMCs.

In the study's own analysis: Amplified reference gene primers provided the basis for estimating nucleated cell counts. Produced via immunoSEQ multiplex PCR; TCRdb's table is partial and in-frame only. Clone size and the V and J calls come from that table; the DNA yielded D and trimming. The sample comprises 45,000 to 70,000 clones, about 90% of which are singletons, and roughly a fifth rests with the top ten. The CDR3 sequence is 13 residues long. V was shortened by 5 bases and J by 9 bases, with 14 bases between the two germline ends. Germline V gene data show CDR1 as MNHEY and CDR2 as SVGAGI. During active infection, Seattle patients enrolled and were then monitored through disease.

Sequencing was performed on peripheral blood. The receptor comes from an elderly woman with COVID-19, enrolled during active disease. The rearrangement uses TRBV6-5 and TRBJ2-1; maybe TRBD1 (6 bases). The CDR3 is CASSNTRGSEQFF. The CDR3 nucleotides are TGTGCCAGCAGTAACACCAGGGGCAGTGAGCAGTTCTTC.